Shown below are 10 T cell receptor beta chains from a single sample sequenced in a study of cytomegalovirus exposure and HLA in healthy donors. In the PCR, 60 Vbeta and 13 Jbeta primers were used. Generated by immunoSEQ multiplex PCR, the TCRdb table keeps only in-frame clones and is missing some. The table has more than 150,000 clones, approximately 79% seen once. Sequenced input: PBMCs. The receptors come from a woman in her forties or fifties in good health and CMV-seropositive.

The CDR3 bases are TGCGCCAGCAGCCCACAGGGACCCCGGACGGTAAACACTGAAGCTTTCTTT. This sequence encodes CASSPQGPRTVNTEAFF. This chain joins TRBV5-1 and TRBJ1-1; D might be TRBD1 (6 bases). From germline, CDR1 is SGHRS and CDR2 YFSETQ. The CDR3 extends over 17 amino acids. V lost 4 bases and J lost 2, with 21 bases in between.

This chain connects TRBV7-9 to TRBJ2-1, with TRBD2 matching 8 bases. The junction had 19 bases not matched to a gene; V was cut back by 6 bases and J by 9 bases. The length of the CDR3 is 17 residues. CDR1 and CDR2 (germline): SEHNR, FQNEAQ (reference sequence). CDR3 nucleotides: TGTGCCAGCAGTCGGGGAAGCGGGGGCCCAATGCAGGGTGAGCAGTTCTTC. Its protein product is CASSRGSGGPMQGEQFF.

V gene TRBV18 combines with J gene TRBJ2-5; 7 bases map to TRBD2. The J call may not be correct, given that the DNA end is closer to TRBJ2-7. Germline values: CDR1 KGHSH, CDR2 LQKENI. This CDR3 contains 16 residues. The DNA of the CDR3 is TGTGCCAGCTCACCCGAGGGAGGGACGGTCACCTACGAGCAGTACTTC. Translating gives CASSPEGGTVTYEQYF.

The J gene is TRBJ2-7, the V gene TRBV6-1; D is unclear. Germline loops: CDR1 MNHNS, CDR2 SASEGT. There are 13 residues in the CDR3. Between the trimmed V and J ends, which lost 10 bases and 4 bases, there was a span of 17 bases. The CDR3 reads CATRSTAAYEQYF. The CDR3, as DNA: TGTGCCACCAGGAGCACAGCAGCTTACGAGCAGTACTTC.

V gene TRBV7-8 combines with J gene TRBJ2-1; 8 nucleotides match TRBD1. V was pared by 1 base and J by 10 bases, with 6 bases of the junction left unmatched. This CDR3 has 14 amino acids. CDR1 and CDR2 (germline): SGHVS, FQNEAQ. CDR3 loop: CASSLGRGRGEQFF. The CDR3 nucleotides read TGTGCCAGCAGCTTAGGCAGGGGGCGCGGGGAGCAGTTCTTC.

This clone was counted only a few times. V usage is TRBV5-4 and J usage is TRBJ2-3; 10 bases match TRBD2. The trim removed 0 bases at V and 2 bases at J, leaving 6 bases unmatched. This CDR3 has 17 amino acids. Germline V gene data show CDR1 as SGHNT and CDR2 as YYREEE (reference sequence). CDR3 in DNA: TGTGCCAGCAGCTTGGAACTAGCGGGGATAATCACAGATACGCAGTATTTT. This translates into CASSLELAGIITDTQYF.

V is TRBV27 and J is TRBJ2-7; a possible D gene is TRBD1 (5 bases). V lost 3 bases and J 6 bases, leaving 15 bases between the germline ends. The CDR3 is 14 residues long. The germline V gene has CDR1 MNHEY and CDR2 SMNVEV (reference sequence). The CDR3 DNA follows: TGTGCCAGCAGTTTTGGCCTGCCGCAGGGCGAGCAGTACTTC. Translating gives CASSFGLPQGEQYF.

In nucleotides, the CDR3 is TGCAGCGTCCGCCGGGGGGTAGGCACAGATACGCAGTATTTT. Residues: CSVRRGVGTDTQYF. This chain links TRBV29-1 with TRBJ2-3, with 7 bases that match TRBD2. J was trimmed by 1 base and V by 6 bases; bases with no gene match: 7. The CDR3 spans 14 residues. Germline V gives CDR1 SQVTM, CDR2 ANQGSEA.

V usage is TRBV10-2 and J usage is TRBJ2-1; 8 bases fit TRBD1. The CDR3 consists of 14 residues. The germline V gene has CDR1 WSHSY and CDR2 SAAADI. The J segment lost 7 bases and the V segment lost 7 bases, leaving 9 bases of the junction unmatched. The CDR3 sequence: CASIRTGLNNEQFF. CDR3 bases: TGCGCCAGCATACGGACAGGGTTAAATAATGAGCAGTTCTTC.

J is TRBJ2-6 and V is TRBV4-3; maybe TRBD1 (5 bases). This CDR3 region has 19 residues. Germline CDR1 LGHNA, CDR2 YSLEER. V was trimmed by 1 base and J by 3 bases, leaving 19 bases between them. This CDR3 reads CASSQVEAGYALGANVLTF. The CDR3 nucleotides read TGCGCCAGCAGCCAAGTAGAGGCAGGGTATGCTCTTGGGGCCAACGTCCTGACTTTC.